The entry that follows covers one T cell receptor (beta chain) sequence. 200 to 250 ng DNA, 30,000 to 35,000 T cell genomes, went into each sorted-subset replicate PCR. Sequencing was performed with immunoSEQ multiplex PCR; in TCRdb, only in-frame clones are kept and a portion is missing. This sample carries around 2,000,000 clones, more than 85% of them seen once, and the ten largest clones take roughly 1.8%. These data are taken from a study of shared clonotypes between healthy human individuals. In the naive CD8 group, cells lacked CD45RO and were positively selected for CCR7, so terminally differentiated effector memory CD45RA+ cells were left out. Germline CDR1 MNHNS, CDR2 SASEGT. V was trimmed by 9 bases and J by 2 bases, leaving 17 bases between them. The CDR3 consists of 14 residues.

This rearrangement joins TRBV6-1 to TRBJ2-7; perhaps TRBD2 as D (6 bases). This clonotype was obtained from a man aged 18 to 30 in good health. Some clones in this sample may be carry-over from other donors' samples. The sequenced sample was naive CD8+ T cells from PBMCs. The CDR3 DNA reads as TGTGCCAGTGTAGACTCGGGACTGGCCTACGAGCAGTACTTC. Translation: CASVDSGLAYEQYF.